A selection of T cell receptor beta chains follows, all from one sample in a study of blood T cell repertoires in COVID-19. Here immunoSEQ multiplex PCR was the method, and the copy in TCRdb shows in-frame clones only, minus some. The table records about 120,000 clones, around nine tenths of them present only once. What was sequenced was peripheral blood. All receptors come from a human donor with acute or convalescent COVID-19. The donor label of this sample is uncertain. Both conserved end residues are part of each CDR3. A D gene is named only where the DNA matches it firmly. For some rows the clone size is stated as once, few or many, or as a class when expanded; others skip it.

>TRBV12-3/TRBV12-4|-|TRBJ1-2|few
CASSSGSYGYTF
TGTGCCAGCAGTTCGGGTAGCTATGGCTACACCTTC
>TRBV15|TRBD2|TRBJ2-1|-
CATSRAYGGARRDEQFF
TGTGCCACCAGCAGAGCCTACGGGGGGGCGCGAAGGGATGAGCAGTTCTTC
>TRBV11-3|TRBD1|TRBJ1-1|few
CASSLDRDAEAFF
TGTGCCAGCAGCTTGGACAGGGACGCTGAAGCTTTCTTT
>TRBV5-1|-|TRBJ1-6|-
CASSPGTSDSPLHF
TGCGCCAGCAGCCCCGGGACATCAGATTCACCCCTCCACTTT
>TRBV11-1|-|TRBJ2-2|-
CASSSGRAGDPGELFF
TGTGCCAGCAGCTCAGGACGAGCGGGCGATCCCGGGGAGCTGTTTTTT
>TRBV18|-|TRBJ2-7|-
CASSPQGFSYEQYF
TGTGCCAGCTCACCACAGGGGTTCTCATACGAGCAGTACTTC
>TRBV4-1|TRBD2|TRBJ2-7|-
CASSQGSGASGEQYF
TGCGCCAGCAGCCAAGGTAGCGGGGCATCGGGAGAGCAGTACTTC
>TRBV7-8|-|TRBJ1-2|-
CASRGASYGYTF
TGTGCCAGCCGCGGCGCCAGCTATGGCTACACCTTC
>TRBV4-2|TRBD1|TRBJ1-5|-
CASSHADRDNQPQHF
TGTGCCAGCAGCCACGCCGACAGGGACAATCAGCCCCAGCATTTT
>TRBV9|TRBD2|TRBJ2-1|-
CASRAGGSGSNEQFF
TGTGCCAGCAGAGCTGGGGGGAGCGGGAGTAATGAGCAGTTCTTC
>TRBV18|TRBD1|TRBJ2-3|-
CASSRQGARNTQYF
TGTGCCAGCTCAAGGCAGGGGGCGCGAAATACGCAGTATTTT
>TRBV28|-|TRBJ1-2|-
CASSLWGTFNYGYTF
TGTGCCAGCAGTTTGTGGGGGACTTTTAACTATGGCTACACCTTC
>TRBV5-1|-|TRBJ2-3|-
CASSLPPSDTQYF
TGCGCCAGCAGTTTGCCCCCGTCAGATACGCAGTATTTT
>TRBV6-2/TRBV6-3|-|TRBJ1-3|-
CASSYGLGNTIYF
TGTGCCAGCAGTTACGGGCTCGGAAACACCATATATTTT
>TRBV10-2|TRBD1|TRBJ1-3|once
CASSGSWTGENGNTIYF
TGCGCCAGCAGTGGATCCTGGACAGGGGAAAATGGAAACACCATATATTTT
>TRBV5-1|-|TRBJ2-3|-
CASSYPGADTQYF
TGCGCCAGCAGCTACCCGGGAGCAGATACGCAGTATTTT
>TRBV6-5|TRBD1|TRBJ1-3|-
CASRKTGAGNTIYF
TGTGCCAGCAGGAAGACAGGGGCTGGAAACACCATATATTTT
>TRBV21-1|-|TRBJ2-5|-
CASSTPNRSQETQYF
TGTGCCAGCAGCACCCCAAACAGGTCACAAGAGACCCAGTACTTC
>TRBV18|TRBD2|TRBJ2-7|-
CASSTNSGGVYEQYF
TGTGCCAGCTCAACAAATAGCGGGGGGGTCTACGAGCAGTACTTC
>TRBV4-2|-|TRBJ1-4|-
CASSQDYAGRNEKLFF
TGTGCCAGCAGCCAAGATTACGCAGGGAGGAATGAAAAACTGTTTTTT
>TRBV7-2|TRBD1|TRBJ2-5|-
CASSLGRDRWETQYF
TGTGCCAGCAGCTTAGGTCGGGACAGGTGGGAGACCCAGTACTTC
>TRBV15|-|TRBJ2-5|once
CATSRVPSGAYQETQYF
TGTGCCACCAGCAGAGTCCCCTCTGGGGCGTACCAAGAGACCCAGTACTTC
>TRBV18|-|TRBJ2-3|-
CASSRGGTDTQYF
TGTGCCAGCTCCCGCGGCGGCACAGATACGCAGTATTTT
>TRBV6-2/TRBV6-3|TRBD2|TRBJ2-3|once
CASSYTRTSGGLDTQYF
TGTGCCAGCAGTTACACTAGGACTAGCGGGGGGCTAGATACGCAGTATTTT
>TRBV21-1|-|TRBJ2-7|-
CASSKAGRQGFFYEQYF
TGTGCCAGCAGCAAAGCGGGGAGACAGGGATTCTTCTACGAGCAGTACTTC
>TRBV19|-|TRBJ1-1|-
CASSTTLRGTEAFF
TGTGCCAGTAGTACAACCCTTAGGGGCACTGAAGCTTTCTTT
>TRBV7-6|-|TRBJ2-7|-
CASSLELGTSYEQYF
TGTGCCAGCAGCTTAGAACTAGGGACTTCCTACGAGCAGTACTTC